This TCR beta chain was retrieved from a study of PD-1 blockade in mismatch repair-deficient tumors (dated by TCRdb to about 2017). In the study overall: Between late 2013 and late 2016, approximately 90 consecutive patients with some 12 mismatch repair-deficient cancer types, all previously treated and progressing, were enrolled in the trial. Tumor-associated T cell clones were tracked in the peripheral blood of patients responding to PD-1 blockade by deep sequencing of TCR CDR3 regions. What the study reported, not specific to this receptor: Of roughly 7 peptides, a few triggered clonal expansion, producing under 150 unique blood TCRs, of which roughly 7 were also present in tumor, and every positive peptide came from a frameshift mutation. After pembrolizumab, tumor-resident clones, which were often undetectable in blood before treatment, expanded rapidly and then contracted, generally ahead of radiologic responses.

The library was made by the immunoSEQ multiplex PCR assay. The authors processed their data as follows. A clone was classified as neoantigen-specific if the clone expanded significantly in response to the relevant peptide and did not expand significantly in response to any other peptide tested. Sourced from immuneACCESS, this table was stored by TCRdb with only in-frame sequences that have V and J called. A share of the clones is absent; for the studies checked, an unresolved V gene accounts for under half, and the remainder has no known explanation. V, J and clone size were drawn from that table, and D and trimming were deduced from the DNA. This sample gives several thousand clones in total; over 75% of them show up just once. The top ten hold roughly 15% of the sample. In light of the paper, this sample's time point label describes: roughly eleven-day in vitro stimulation with candidate mutation-associated neoantigen peptide 1. For every enrolled patient, mismatch repair deficiency was confirmed by either polymerase chain reaction or immunohistochemistry. TCR sequencing was carried out for a few patients who responded to pembrolizumab therapy. Each of fewer than 10 ELISpot-reactive candidate neoantigen peptides was used in a roughly 10-day in vitro stimulation prior to TCR sequencing. A control culture with no peptide was handled in the same way and served as the baseline for calculating clone fold changes. Pembrolizumab PD-1 blockade was prospectively tested in advanced mismatch repair-deficient cancers, regardless of tissue of origin, in the phase II trial.

Comment on this clone: The antigen it recognizes is unknown. Base-call qualities are not available, and no considerably larger clone is one nucleotide away.

This specimen was cells cultured in vitro, taken from a patient treated with pembrolizumab. The receptor's source is an adult with mismatch repair-deficient cancer.

CDR3 reads: CASSIEFSSYEQYF. In nucleotide form, the sequence is TGTGCCAGTAGTATCGAGTTCAGCTCCTACGAGCAGTACTTC. The V gene is TRBV19 and the J gene is TRBJ2-7; a confident D gene designation cannot be given. Deletion took 3 bases off V and 0 bases off J, with a span of 9 bases between the germline ends. From its cysteine to its phenylalanine, the CDR3 spans 14 amino acids. Only CDR3 DNA is held: 42 bases, read in frame from base 1. CDR1 and CDR2 are read off the germline V gene (reference sequence) as LNHDA and SQIVND.